The rows below give T cell receptor beta chains drawn from one sample of a study of T-cell memory formation after mild COVID-19. TCRdb re-analysed the 5' RACE reads in MiXCR, keeping a single row per CDR3 protein. The sample yields more than 150,000 distinct CDR3 sequences, 18% seen once. The sample comprised PBMCs or a T cell subset sorted from them (not recorded which). These receptor sequences come from a man aged 18 to 29 who had mild COVID-19 (a few samples of this study predate the infection). Cell type and time point are not known. The conserved cysteine and the conserved F or W are not part of the CDR3 here. D genes are given only for firm matches.

D	V	J	CDR3
TRBD2	TRBV4-3	TRBJ2-3	ASSRLGGGGPDTQY
TRBD2	TRBV9	TRBJ2-3	ASARDGRTSGGVTDTQY
.	TRBV9	TRBJ1-1	ASSVEGTEAF
TRBD1	TRBV10-3	TRBJ1-3	ATQTWTGLSGNTIY
.	TRBV30	TRBJ1-5	AWSVRSNQPQH
.	TRBV29-1	TRBJ2-5	SVDGQRETQY
.	TRBV18	TRBJ2-7	ASSPPGPGTYEQY
.	TRBV5-6	TRBJ2-5	ASSLPSGAETQY
.	TRBV29-1	TRBJ2-7	SVVRSYEQY
.	TRBV4-3	TRBJ2-2	ASSQEGGAGRHGELF
.	TRBV18	TRBJ2-5	ASSPWEPTAIETQY
.	TRBV4-1	TRBJ1-5	ASRASEGGNQPQH
TRBD2	TRBV15	TRBJ2-7	ATSREGAGAYEQY
.	TRBV20-1	TRBJ2-5	SAIFETQY
.	TRBV9	TRBJ2-3	ASSVDKGTTDTQY
.	TRBV5-7	TRBJ1-5	ASSLKAYSNQPQH
.	TRBV6-5	TRBJ1-2	ASQNPNYGYT
TRBD2	TRBV12-3/TRBV12-4	TRBJ2-5	ASSPAAGRQETQY
TRBD2	TRBV12-3/TRBV12-4	TRBJ2-5	ASSSTSGGQETQY
TRBD1	TRBV6-2/TRBV6-3	TRBJ1-1	ASSPRGERTEAF
.	TRBV7-3	TRBJ2-2	ASSLAGPQGGELF
TRBD2	TRBV7-2	TRBJ2-1	ASRPSGSSYNEQF
.	TRBV7-3	TRBJ2-1	ASSSTGAGYNEQF
.	TRBV3-1	TRBJ1-4	ASSRGITDEKLF
.	TRBV12-3/TRBV12-4	TRBJ1-2	ASSSPGGGSYGYT
.	TRBV7-2	TRBJ1-6	ASSDQLGSPLH
TRBD1	TRBV6-5	TRBJ1-6	ASSYSWDRDSPLH
.	TRBV7-2	TRBJ2-5	ASSLAFSGGQETQY
TRBD2	TRBV3-1	TRBJ2-1	ASSQDLWTSGQQF
TRBD1	TRBV28	TRBJ1-6	AIRRGRESPLH
TRBD2	TRBV20-1	TRBJ2-3	SATSYPSGGSTDTQY
TRBD2	TRBV11-1	TRBJ2-1	ASSLEERGGYNEQF
.	TRBV6-5	TRBJ1-1	ASSRGGNTEAF
TRBD1	TRBV7-3	TRBJ1-1	ASSFTGGGTEAF
.	TRBV4-1	TRBJ1-1	ASSQDLRTEAF
.	TRBV18	TRBJ2-2	ASSPEDANTGELF
.	TRBV7-9	TRBJ1-2	ASSPRSGVDGYT
TRBD1	TRBV12-3/TRBV12-4	TRBJ1-5	ASRGTGKDQPQH
.	TRBV18	TRBJ1-1	ASSRGQEAF
.	TRBV3-1	TRBJ1-5	ASSQKGSNQPQH
.	TRBV7-6	TRBJ2-5	ASSSLGEGYAPETQY
.	TRBV4-3	TRBJ2-5	ASSQATGETQY
.	TRBV4-3	TRBJ2-3	ASSQESVVYTDTQY
.	TRBV3-1	TRBJ1-6	ASSPSGNSPLH
.	TRBV20-1	TRBJ2-5	SAHASVDQETQY
.	TRBV27	TRBJ1-6	ASSFYREGSPLH